This T cell receptor (beta chain) derives from a study of shared clonotypes between healthy human individuals. The study, taken as a whole, reports: Clonotype sharing across donors was expected to vary with sequencing depth.

Repertoires were generated with immunoSEQ multiplex PCR, while TCRdb's copy carries only in-frame clones and drops some. The profile covers millions of clones, with roughly 92% appearing a single time and about 0.13% taken by the ten largest. Worth noting for this clone: Its antigen is undetermined.

The clonotype was recovered from a man aged 18 to 29 in good health. Sequenced: naive CD4+ T cells sorted from blood. Subset here: CD45RA+ positively selected.

The DNA of the CDR3 is TGTGCCAGCAGCCCAGCCGTCCTGAACACCGGGGAGCTGTTTTTT. It encodes CASSPAVLNTGELFF. The chain recombines TRBV11-2 with TRBJ2-2; no clear D. Trimming shortened V by 5 bases and J by 1 base, and 11 bases separated the two germline ends. Germline CDR1 and CDR2: SGHAT and FQNNGV. This CDR3 region has 15 residues.